The TCR beta chain under discussion was sequenced for a study of identical twins. General study points: Reduced insertions were recorded for abundant cord blood beta clonotypes, with no such pattern in memory repertoires. These conclusions were based on statistical analysis (cross-sectional, not following the same donors).

Trimming left V 6 bases short and J 6 bases short, with 14 bases between. The CDR3 length is 12 residues. Germline V lookup: CDR1 DFQATT, CDR2 SNEGSKA (reference sequence). TCRdb re-called the 5' RACE reads with MiXCR, one entry per CDR3 protein. Altogether about 730,000 distinct CDR3 sequences are present, 20% to 25% being singletons, with the ten largest covering around 4.4%. To note about this clonotype: Its antigen is unknown.

The same data also went into a second study, on T cells expressing NK-cell markers. From that study: Four donors likewise had their CD3+CD56-NKG2C+ fraction led by these clonotypes. It remained uncertain whether the expanded NKG2C+ T cell clones were specific for HCMV antigens.

V usage is TRBV20-1 and J usage is TRBJ1-1, with D perhaps matching TRBD1 (5 bases). The sample consisted of PBMCs. This receptor was taken from a woman under 30 in good health. This CDR3 is CSAPGTAAEAFF. DNA of the CDR3: TGCAGTGCCCCAGGGACCGCAGCTGAAGCTTTCTTT.